This record covers a single T cell receptor (beta chain). CDR3 length equals 13 residues. In germline, CDR1 is DFQATT, CDR2 SNEGSKA (reference sequence). The V segment lost 4 bases and the J segment 6 bases; nucleotides outside the gene matches: 5. The sample originates from a study of metastatic and nonmetastatic thyroid tumors. With MiXCR, TCRdb reprocessed the PCR reads. The data contain 25,000 to 30,000 clones, roughly 25% of them singletons. There were no patients who had received any treatment before thyroid surgery. Material: blood. The sequence came from a female donor with papillary thyroid cancer or a benign thyroid nodule (not recorded which). Some clones in this sample may be carry-over from other donors' samples. The V and J genes are TRBV20-1 and TRBJ2-3; 9 nucleotides agree with TRBD2. Here the CDR3 reads CSAIEAGGDTQYF. The CDR3 region has the DNA TGCAGTGCTATCGAAGCGGGAGGTGATACGCAGTATTTT.